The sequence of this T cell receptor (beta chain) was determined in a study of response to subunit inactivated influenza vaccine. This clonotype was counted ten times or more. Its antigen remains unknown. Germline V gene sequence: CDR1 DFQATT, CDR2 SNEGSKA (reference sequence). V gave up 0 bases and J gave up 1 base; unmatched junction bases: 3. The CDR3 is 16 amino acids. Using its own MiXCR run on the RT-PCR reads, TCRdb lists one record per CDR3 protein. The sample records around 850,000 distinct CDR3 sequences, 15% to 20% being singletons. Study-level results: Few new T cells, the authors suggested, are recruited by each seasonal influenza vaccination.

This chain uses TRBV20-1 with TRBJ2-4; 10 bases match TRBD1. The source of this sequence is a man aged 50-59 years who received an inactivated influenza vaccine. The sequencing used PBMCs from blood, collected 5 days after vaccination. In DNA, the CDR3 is TGCAGTGCTAGAGAGGGACAGGGGAAGGCCAAAAACATTCAGTACTTC. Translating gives CSAREGQGKAKNIQYF.